The next 30 T cell receptor beta chains were all read from a single sample in a study of OX40 agonist ivuxolimab in advanced cancers. The repertoire was sequenced with immunoSEQ multiplex PCR; TCRdb's copy has only in-frame clones and lacks some. The sample has more than 50,000 clones, approximately 87% seen once. Here the sequenced sample was CD4+ or CD8+ T cells sorted from blood, taken in a trial of the OX40 agonist ivuxolimab. Source of these receptors: an adult with an advanced solid tumor such as melanoma, head and neck, liver or kidney cancer.

V usage is TRBV28 and J usage is TRBJ2-7, with D perhaps TRBD1 (6 bases). CDR3 length: 13 residues. V was clipped by 2 bases and J by 2 bases, with 7 bases between them. Germline V CDR1 and CDR2: MDHEN, SYDVKM. The CDR3 loop is CASSLTGPYEQYF. In nucleotides, the CDR3 is TGTGCCAGCAGTTTAACAGGGCCCTACGAGCAGTACTTC.

The chain is built from TRBV11-2 and TRBJ2-2; the D gene could be TRBD1 or TRBD2 (5 bases each). V shed 6 bases and J shed 0 bases, with 11 bases lying between them. The CDR3 is made up of 15 amino acids. Germline V gene sequence: CDR1 SGHAT, CDR2 FQNNGV. CDR3 residues: CASSPGTSNTGELFF. CDR3 DNA sequence: TGTGCCAGCAGTCCCGGGACGTCGAACACCGGGGAGCTGTTTTTT.

The genes are TRBV2 and TRBJ2-7; possible D gene TRBD1, 5 bases. Germline CDR1 reads SNHLY; CDR2 reads FYNNEI. CDR3 length: 12 amino acids. V lost 4 bases and J 1 base, leaving 5 bases between the germline ends. In nucleotides, the CDR3 is TGTGCCAGCAGTGGACAGTCCTACGAGCAGTACTTC. This translates into CASSGQSYEQYF.

The chain is built from TRBV25-1 and TRBJ1-4; D is ambiguous. Germline V gene sequence: CDR1 MGHDK, CDR2 SYGVNS. The CDR3 is 15 residues long. V was clipped by 1 base and J by 7 bases, with 13 bases between them. CDR3 sequence: CASSEFQGGLEKLFF. The CDR3, as DNA: TGTGCCAGCAGTGAATTCCAAGGTGGCCTTGAAAAACTGTTTTTT.

The chain carries TRBV7-9 and TRBJ2-3, with 9 bases fitting TRBD2. V trimming: 1 base; J trimming: 3 bases; junction bases outside the gene matches: 14. Looked up from germline, CDR1 is SEHNR and CDR2 is FQNEAQ (reference sequence). The CDR3 runs to 19 residues. CDR3 loop: CASSLGSGGLAGFTDTQYF. The DNA of the CDR3 is TGTGCCAGCAGCTTAGGGTCCGGGGGGCTAGCGGGATTTACAGATACGCAGTATTTT.

The chain carries TRBV29-1 and TRBJ2-4; a possible D gene is TRBD1 (6 bases). The CDR3 extends over 13 amino acids. Trimming removed 3 bases at V and 4 bases at J, with 10 bases between. CDR1 SQVTM and CDR2 ANQGSEA come from the germline V gene. The CDR3 DNA sequence: TGCAGCGTTGACTGGCAGGGGAAAAACATTCAGTACTTC. It encodes CSVDWQGKNIQYF.

This chain joins TRBV27 and TRBJ2-3, with 13 nucleotides matching TRBD2. CDR1 is MNHEY, CDR2 SMNVEV, per germline (reference sequence). This CDR3 contains 17 residues. V trimming: 6 bases; J trimming: 3 bases; junction bases outside the gene matches: 9. The CDR3 spells CASSLLRTSGSTDTQYF. For the CDR3, the DNA is TGTGCCAGCAGCTTACTACGGACTAGCGGGAGTACAGATACGCAGTATTTT.

The CDR3 sequence: CASSKNPGTGANVLTF. CDR3 DNA: TGTGCCAGCAGCAAAAATCCAGGAACTGGGGCCAACGTCCTGACTTTC. This chain links TRBV5-4 with TRBJ2-6; unclear D gene. Germline assignment: CDR1 SGHNT and CDR2 YYREEE (reference sequence). The V end was cut by 4 bases, the J end by 2 bases, with 13 bases between. This CDR3 comprises 16 residues.

The rearrangement links TRBV6-5 to TRBJ1-3; TRBD1 might be the D (6 bases). The CDR3 is 13 amino acids. With 4 bases removed from V and 4 bases from J, the gap between germline ends came to 8 bases. Germline CDR1 reads MNHEY; CDR2 reads SVGAGI. The CDR3 region has the DNA TGTGCCAGCAGTTCCGGGACAGGAAACACCATATATTTT. Its protein is CASSSGTGNTIYF.

The rearrangement joins TRBV5-4 to TRBJ1-2; the match to TRBD1 covers 9 bases. V shed 7 bases, J shed 2 bases, and the junction held 6 bases outside the gene matches. Germline V lookup: CDR1 SGHNT, CDR2 YYREEE (reference sequence). The CDR3 totals 14 residues. The CDR3 DNA reads TGTGCCAGCCGGGGACAGGGACGAAACTATGGCTACACCTTC. Its protein is CASRGQGRNYGYTF.

The rearrangement uses TRBV6-1 and TRBJ1-4; maybe TRBD1 (5 bases). V lost 8 bases and J 0 bases, leaving 13 bases between the germline ends. The germline gives CDR1 MNHNS, CDR2 SASEGT. This CDR3 spans 15 amino acids. The CDR3, as DNA: TGTGCCAGCCGTATGACGGGGGCAACTAATGAAAAACTGTTTTTT. It specifies CASRMTGATNEKLFF.

The rearrangement uses TRBV6-6 and TRBJ1-2; TRBD1 agrees at 7 bases. The CDR3 contains 13 residues. Germline CDR1 reads MNHNY; CDR2 reads SVGAGI (reference sequence). Trimming took 2 bases from V and 3 from J; bases not matched to a gene: 0. In DNA, the CDR3 is TGTGCCAGCAGTTACGGGACAGACTATGGCTACACCTTC. Encoded protein: CASSYGTDYGYTF.

The chain is built from TRBV2 and TRBJ2-3, with D unclear. CDR3 length: 14 residues. Germline CDR1 is SNHLY and CDR2 is FYNNEI. V was shortened by 4 bases and J by 1 base, with 9 bases between the two germline ends. CDR3 bases: TGTGCCAGCAGTGTAGGCGGCGGCACAGATACGCAGTATTTT. This sequence encodes CASSVGGGTDTQYF.

The gene calls are TRBV6-1 and TRBJ1-1; D remains unclear. The length of the CDR3 is 15 residues. The germline gives CDR1 MNHNS, CDR2 SASEGT. Trimming took off 7 bases at V and 2 bases at J, with 17 bases between the two ends. The CDR3 nucleotides are TGTGCCAGCATCACCCCAGGCAGGAGTAACACTGAAGCTTTCTTT. It yields the protein CASITPGRSNTEAFF.

J is TRBJ1-4 and V is TRBV6-6; the D is unclear. Germline CDR1 and CDR2: MNHNY and SVGAGI (reference sequence). Trimming removed 6 bases from V and 2 bases from J, with 7 bases in between. The CDR3 totals 13 residues. The CDR3: CASRSGTNEKLFF. The CDR3 DNA reads TGTGCCAGCAGGAGTGGGACTAATGAAAAACTGTTTTTT.

In its sample, this clone was seen a few times. V gene TRBV5-1 combines with J gene TRBJ1-1; D not certain. There are 13 residues in the CDR3. In germline, CDR1 is SGHRS, CDR2 YFSETQ. V shed 3 bases and J shed 3 bases, with 9 bases lying between them. The CDR3, as DNA: TGCGCCAGCAGCTACCGGCAGGACACTGAAGCTTTCTTT. Amino acids: CASSYRQDTEAFF.

This sequence joins TRBV16 and TRBJ1-3, with D perhaps TRBD1 (5 bases). Germline CDR1 is KGHSY and CDR2 is FQNENV. This CDR3 has 17 amino acids. The ends were cut back, 0 bases at V and 4 bases at J, with 16 bases in the middle. The CDR3, as DNA: TGTGCCAGCAGCCAATCGAGGTGGGGCAGGGACGGAAACACCATATATTTT. Its protein product is CASSQSRWGRDGNTIYF. The full variable domain, rest sourced from reference TRBV16 and TRBJ1-3, is GEEVAQTPKHLVRGEGQKAKLYCAPIKGHSYVFWYQQVLKNEFKFLISFQNENVFDETGMPKERFSAKCLPNSPCSLEIQATKLEDSAVYFCASSQSRWGRDGNTIYFGEGSWLTVV.

This chain connects TRBV5-6 to TRBJ2-5; tentative D call: TRBD2 (5 bases). The length of the CDR3 is 13 residues. Looked up from germline, CDR1 is SGHDT and CDR2 is YYEEEE. V dropped 8 bases and J dropped 5 bases, with 16 bases sitting between them. The CDR3 is CASTIAPGETQYF. The CDR3 DNA is TGTGCCAGTACAATAGCTCCGGGGGAGACCCAGTACTTC.

V is TRBV10-1 and J is TRBJ2-3; D is perhaps TRBD2 (6 bases). V was cut by 2 bases and J by 4 bases, with 13 bases left in between. Germline CDR1 is WNHNN and CDR2 is SYGVQD (reference sequence). The CDR3 totals 15 residues. The CDR3 sequence: CASSENPGRSDTQYF. Written as DNA, the CDR3 is TGCGCCAGCAGTGAGAATCCCGGGAGATCAGATACGCAGTATTTT.

The chain is built from TRBV18 and TRBJ1-2; D gene uncertain. Germline V gene data show CDR1 as KGHSH and CDR2 as LQKENI. The CDR3 is 15 amino acids. V lost 8 bases, J lost 1 base, and 17 bases lay in between. The CDR3 DNA is TGTGCCAGCCGCTTAGAAGTTTGGGGTAACTATGGCTACACCTTC. Translating it yields CASRLEVWGNYGYTF. Based on the CDR3 plus reference TRBV18 and TRBJ1-2, the full variable domain is NAGVMQNPRHLVRRRGQEARLRCSPMKGHSHVYWYRQLPEEGLKFMVYLQKENIIDESGMPKERFSAEFPKEGPSILRIQQVVRGDSAAYFCASRLEVWGNYGYTFGSGTRLTVV.

The gene calls are TRBV19 and TRBJ1-2, with no clear D. CDR3 length equals 17 residues. The V end lost 3 bases, the J end lost 3 bases, and 20 bases lay between the germline ends. Per the germline V gene, CDR1 is LNHDA and CDR2 is SQIVND (reference sequence). The CDR3 nucleotides are TGTGCCAGTAGTATTAGCGACTGGACTGGCGGGTACTATGGCTACACCTTC. As protein: CASSISDWTGGYYGYTF.

This clone appeared a few times. V is TRBV6-5 and J is TRBJ1-2, with D perhaps matching TRBD1 (6 bases). V lost 4 bases to trimming and J lost 4 bases, with 13 bases between them. CDR3 length: 14 residues. Per the germline V gene, CDR1 is MNHEY and CDR2 is SVGAGI. As DNA, the CDR3 is TGTGCCAGCAGTTGGACAGCCTTTTCCTATGGCTACACCTTC. Translation: CASSWTAFSYGYTF.

With regard to this clone: Relative to the germline gene, one junction end is altered; a read error may explain this. The genes are TRBV7-7 and TRBJ2-5, with TRBD1 as a possible D gene (5 bases). This CDR3 is 13 amino acids long. Germline values: CDR1 SSHAT, CDR2 FNYEAQ (reference sequence). CDR3 sequence: CASSSDRQETQYF. DNA of the CDR3: TGTGCTAGCAGCTCTGACAGACAAGAGACCCAGTACTTC.

The chain joins TRBV2 to TRBJ2-7; the D gene is possibly TRBD2 (6 bases). Between the trimmed V and J ends, which lost 6 bases and 7 bases, there was a span of 13 bases. The CDR3 totals 12 residues. Germline V gene sequence: CDR1 SNHLY, CDR2 FYNNEI. The CDR3 protein is CASRRGTQEQYF. DNA of the CDR3: TGTGCCAGCAGACGGGGGACGCAAGAGCAGTACTTC.

This sequence joins TRBV14 and TRBJ2-3, with a tentative D call TRBD1 (5 bases). V was shortened by 7 bases and J by 6 bases, with 14 bases between the two germline ends. This CDR3 region has 13 residues. Germline lookup yields CDR1 SGHDN and CDR2 FVKESK. The CDR3 region has the DNA TGTGCCAGCAAGGATCAGGGCCTGGATACGCAGTATTTT. Its translation: CASKDQGLDTQYF.

This clone was counted only a few times. The chain joins TRBV19 to TRBJ1-6, with 9 bases that match TRBD1. This CDR3 has 14 residues. The germline CDR1 and CDR2 sequences are LNHDA and SQIVND (reference sequence). The V gene end was trimmed by 6 bases and the J gene end by 9 bases; junction bases not matched to a gene: 6. CDR3 sequence reads: CASSLTGGGSPLHF. In DNA, the CDR3 is TGTGCCAGTAGCCTGACAGGGGGTGGTTCACCCCTCCACTTT.

V is TRBV28 and J is TRBJ2-3; 9 positions match TRBD2. Germline CDR1 is MDHEN and CDR2 is SYDVKM. This CDR3 is 16 amino acids long. Trimming removed 6 bases from V and 3 bases from J; junction bases left unmatched: 10. The CDR3 DNA reads TGTGCCAGCAGCTCACATAGCGGGAGCGGGACAGATACGCAGTATTTT. It codes for CASSSHSGSGTDTQYF.

The rearrangement uses TRBV5-1 and TRBJ2-1, with TRBD1 matching over 9 bases. V was pared by 2 bases and J by 7 bases, with 4 bases of the junction left unmatched. CDR3 length: 14 amino acids. CDR1 and CDR2 from the germline V gene are SGHRS and YFSETQ. Here the CDR3 reads CASSFPGQGNEQFF. The CDR3 DNA sequence: TGCGCCAGCAGCTTCCCGGGACAGGGAAATGAGCAGTTCTTC.

The chain employs TRBV6-1 and TRBJ2-3; D uncertain. V lost 1 base and J 0 bases, leaving 5 bases between the germline ends. This CDR3 comprises 14 residues. Germline CDR1 is MNHNS and CDR2 is SASEGT. As DNA, the CDR3 is TGTGCCAGCAGTGAAGGCCCTAGCACAGATACGCAGTATTTT. Encoded protein: CASSEGPSTDTQYF.

This clone was picked up one time. The genes are TRBV7-2 and TRBJ1-3, with a tentative D call TRBD1 (5 bases). The CDR3 extends over 17 amino acids. V was clipped by 1 base and J by 0 bases, with 13 bases between them. Germline V lookup: CDR1 SGHTA, CDR2 FQGNSA. CDR3 loop: CASSLGGGRSSGNTIYF. CDR3 in DNA: TGTGCCAGCAGCTTAGGGGGCGGACGGAGCTCTGGAAACACCATATATTTT. The full variable domain, with the rest looked up from reference TRBV7-2 and TRBJ1-3, is GAGVSQSPSNKVTEKGKDVELRCDPISGHTALYWYRQSLGQGLEFLIYFQGNSAPDKSGLPSDRFSAERTGGSVSTLTIQRTQQEDSAVYLCASSLGGGRSSGNTIYFGEGSWLTVV.